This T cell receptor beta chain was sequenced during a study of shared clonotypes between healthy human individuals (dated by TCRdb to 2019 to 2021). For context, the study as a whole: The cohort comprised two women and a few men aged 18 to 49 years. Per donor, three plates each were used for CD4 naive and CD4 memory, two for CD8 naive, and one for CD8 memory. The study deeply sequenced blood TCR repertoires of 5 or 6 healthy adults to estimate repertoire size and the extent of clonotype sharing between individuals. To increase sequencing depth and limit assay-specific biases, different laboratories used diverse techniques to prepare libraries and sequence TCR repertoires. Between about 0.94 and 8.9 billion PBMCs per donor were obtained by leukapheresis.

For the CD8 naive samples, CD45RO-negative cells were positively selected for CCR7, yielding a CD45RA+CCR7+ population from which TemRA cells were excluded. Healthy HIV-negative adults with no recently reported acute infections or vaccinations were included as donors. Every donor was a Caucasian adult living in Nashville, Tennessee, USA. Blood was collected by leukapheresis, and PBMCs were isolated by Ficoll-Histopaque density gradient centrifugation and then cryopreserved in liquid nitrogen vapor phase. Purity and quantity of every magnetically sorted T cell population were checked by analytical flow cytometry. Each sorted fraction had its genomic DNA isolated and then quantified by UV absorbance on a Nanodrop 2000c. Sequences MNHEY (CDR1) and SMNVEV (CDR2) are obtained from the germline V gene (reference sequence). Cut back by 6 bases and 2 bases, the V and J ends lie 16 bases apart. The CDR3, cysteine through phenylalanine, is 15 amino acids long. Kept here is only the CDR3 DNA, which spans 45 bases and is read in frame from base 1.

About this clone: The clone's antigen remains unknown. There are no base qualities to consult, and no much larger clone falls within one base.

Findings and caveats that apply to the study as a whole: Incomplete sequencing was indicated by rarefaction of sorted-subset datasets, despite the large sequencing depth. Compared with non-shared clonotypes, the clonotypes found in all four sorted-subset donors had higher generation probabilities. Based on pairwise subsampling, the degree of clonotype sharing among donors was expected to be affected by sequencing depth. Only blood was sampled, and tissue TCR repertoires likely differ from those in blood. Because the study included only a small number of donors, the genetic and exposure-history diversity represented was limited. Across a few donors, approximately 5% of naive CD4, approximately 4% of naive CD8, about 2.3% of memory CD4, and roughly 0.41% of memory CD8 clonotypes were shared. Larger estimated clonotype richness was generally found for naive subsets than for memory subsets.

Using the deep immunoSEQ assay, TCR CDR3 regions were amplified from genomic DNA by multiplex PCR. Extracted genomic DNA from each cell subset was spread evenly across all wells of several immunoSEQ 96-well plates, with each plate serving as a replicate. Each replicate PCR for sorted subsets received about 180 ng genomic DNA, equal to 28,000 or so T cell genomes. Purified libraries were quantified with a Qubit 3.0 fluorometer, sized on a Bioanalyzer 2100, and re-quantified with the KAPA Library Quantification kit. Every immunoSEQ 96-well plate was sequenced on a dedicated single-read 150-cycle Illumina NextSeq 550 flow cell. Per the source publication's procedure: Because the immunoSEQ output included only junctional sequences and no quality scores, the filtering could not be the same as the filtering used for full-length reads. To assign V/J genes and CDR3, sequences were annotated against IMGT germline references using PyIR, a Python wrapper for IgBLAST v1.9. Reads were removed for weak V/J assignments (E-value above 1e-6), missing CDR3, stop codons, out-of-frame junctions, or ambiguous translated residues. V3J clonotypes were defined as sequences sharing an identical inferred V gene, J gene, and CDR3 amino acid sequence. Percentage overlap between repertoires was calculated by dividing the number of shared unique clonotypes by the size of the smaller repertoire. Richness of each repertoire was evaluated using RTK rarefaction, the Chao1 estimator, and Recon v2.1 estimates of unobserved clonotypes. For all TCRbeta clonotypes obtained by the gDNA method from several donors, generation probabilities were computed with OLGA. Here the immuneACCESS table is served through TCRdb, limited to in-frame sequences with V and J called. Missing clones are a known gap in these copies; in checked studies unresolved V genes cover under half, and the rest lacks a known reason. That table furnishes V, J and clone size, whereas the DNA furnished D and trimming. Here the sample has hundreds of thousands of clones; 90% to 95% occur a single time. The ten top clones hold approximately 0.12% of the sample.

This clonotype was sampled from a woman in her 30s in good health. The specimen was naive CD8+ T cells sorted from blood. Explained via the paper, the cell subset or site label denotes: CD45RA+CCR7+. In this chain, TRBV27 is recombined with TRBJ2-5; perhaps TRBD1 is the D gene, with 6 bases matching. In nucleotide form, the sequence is TGTGCCAGCAGCTCTCTCTTCGGACAGCAAGAGACCCAGTACTTC. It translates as CASSSLFGQQETQYF.